This T cell receptor beta chain was documented in a study of chemoradiotherapy in HPV16-positive cancers. Study-wide results and limits: Candidate HPV-specific clones and E7-related TCR motifs grew in tumor during treatment. HPV-responsive T-cell expansion during chemoradiotherapy was linked to improved recurrence-free survival in HPV16-positive patients.

Repertoires were sampled repeatedly during chemoradiotherapy. Looked up from germline, CDR1 is MNHEY and CDR2 is SMNVEV (reference sequence). Trimming pared 7 bases from V and 5 bases from J, leaving 17 bases between. This CDR3 has 14 residues. Turning to this clone: Its antigen is undetermined.

Here immunoSEQ multiplex PCR was the method, and the copy in TCRdb shows in-frame clones only, minus some. This table has over a thousand clones, about 90% appearing once. The origin of this receptor is a human donor with HPV-associated anogenital cancer. This specimen was tumor tissue, taken from a patient who underwent chemoradiotherapy. The V call is TRBV27, the J call TRBJ1-1; no firm D call. This CDR3 is CASTSFGSETEAFF. CDR3 DNA sequence: TGTGCCAGCACCTCATTTGGAAGTGAGACTGAAGCTTTCTTT.